The rows below give T cell receptor beta chains drawn from one sample of a study of Tregs in tolerant kidney transplant recipients. Method: immunoSEQ multiplex PCR; TCRdb's copy keeps in-frame clones and lacks some. This table has about 16,000 clones, less than 80% appearing once. These receptors have no identified antigens. Sequences were obtained from Tregs from blood cultured with allogeneic cells. The receptors stem from a human donor in good health. CDR3s include the opening cysteine and the closing phenylalanine or tryptophan. D genes are given only for firm matches. Size values are once, few and many counts, or a class for expanded clones, and some rows have none.

j_gene | v_gene | d_gene | abundance | CDR3nt | CDR3aa
TRBJ2-4 | TRBV27 | - | - | TGTGCCAGCAGTTCAGTTGCCAAAAACATTCAGTACTTC | CASSSVAKNIQYF
TRBJ1-5 | TRBV7-2 | - | - | TGTGCCAGCAGCTTAGGGGATCAGCCCCAGCATTTT | CASSLGDQPQHF
TRBJ2-5 | TRBV19 | - | - | TGTGCCAGTAGTATCCGCTCGCGGGAGACCCAGTACTTC | CASSIRSRETQYF
TRBJ2-1 | TRBV4-3 | - | - | TGCGCCAGCAGCCAAGACTCGGGCGACAATGAGCAGTTCTTC | CASSQDSGDNEQFF
TRBJ1-1 | TRBV4-1 | - | - | TGCGCCAGCAGCCAGGGGGCGAGAACTGAAGCTTTCTTT | CASSQGARTEAFF
TRBJ1-4 | TRBV18 | - | - | TGTGCCAGCTCACCATATCAGGCTGCAACTAATGAAAAACTGTTTTTT | CASSPYQAATNEKLFF
TRBJ1-1 | TRBV2 | TRBD1 | - | TGTGCCAGCAGGAGCCAACAGGGGGGGGGCACTGAAGCTTTCTTT | CASRSQQGGGTEAFF
TRBJ1-2 | TRBV6-1 | - | - | TGTGCCAGCAGTAGCCGGAGGGGAAACTATGGCTACACCTTC | CASSSRRGNYGYTF
TRBJ2-1 | TRBV7-2 | TRBD2 | - | TGTGCCAGCAGCTCGACCGGGACTAGTTATGAGCAGTTCTTC | CASSSTGTSYEQFF
TRBJ1-1 | TRBV11-3 | - | - | TGTGCCAGCAGCTTAAGCCTATTGCGGGGTGACGCTTTCTTT | CASSLSLLRGDAFF
TRBJ2-7 | TRBV20-1 | - | few | TGCAGTGCCGTTTCGAGGGGCGAGCAGTACTTC | CSAVSRGEQYF
TRBJ2-5 | TRBV7-2 | TRBD2 | - | TGTGCCAGCAGCCCCGGACTAGCGGGGGTTACTCGAGAGACCCAGTACTTC | CASSPGLAGVTRETQYF
TRBJ2-1 | TRBV27 | - | few | TGTGCCAGCAGTTTAGGTAGCAGGGGCAATGAGCAGTTCTTC | CASSLGSRGNEQFF
TRBJ2-7 | TRBV7-2 | TRBD1 | few | TGTGCCAGCAGCCCGAGAGGGACAGGGGACTACGAGCAGTACTTC | CASSPRGTGDYEQYF
TRBJ2-5 | TRBV5-1 | - | - | TGCGCCAGCAGGGGGGCTCCGAGAGAGACCCAGTACTTC | CASRGAPRETQYF
TRBJ2-7 | TRBV7-2 | - | medium-sized | TGTGCCAGCAGCGAAGGCGGACACATCTACGAGCAGTACTTC | CASSEGGHIYEQYF
TRBJ2-7 | TRBV7-9 | - | - | TGTGCCAGCAGCCTTACCTTGGTTCCACAAATTTCCTACGAGCAGTACTTC | CASSLTLVPQISYEQYF
TRBJ1-1 | TRBV11-2 | TRBD1 | medium-sized | TGTGCCAGCAGCTTAGGGGAGGCATGGGGACAGGGTTCCTTCAGAAGAGCTTTCTTT | CASSLGEAWGQGSFRRAFF
TRBJ1-1 | TRBV7-3 | - | - | TGTGCCAGCAGCTTATTTTACAGGGCGAAGAACACTGAAGCTTTCTTT | CASSLFYRAKNTEAFF
TRBJ1-1 | TRBV18 | TRBD1 | - | TGTGCCAGCTCACCGGCGACAGGGACGAACACTGAAGCTTTCTTT | CASSPATGTNTEAFF
TRBJ2-3 | TRBV20-1 | TRBD2 | - | TGTGCGGGGGGGATGTCAGATACGCAGTATTTT | CAGGMSDTQYF
TRBJ2-3 | TRBV7-6 | - | - | TGTGCCAGCAGCCCTCTAGGGTACACAGATACGCAGTATTTT | CASSPLGYTDTQYF
TRBJ1-4 | TRBV10-3 | - | - | TGTGCCATCAGGGACCGCCTGAATGAAAAACTGTTTTTT | CAIRDRLNEKLFF
TRBJ2-2 | TRBV5-1 | TRBD1 | - | TGCGCCAGCACTCTGACGACAGGGGGCAGCACCGGGGAGCTGTTTTTT | CASTLTTGGSTGELFF
TRBJ2-7 | TRBV11-2 | TRBD1 | - | TGTGCCAGCAGCACCCTGACAGGGACCCACGAGCAGTACTTC | CASSTLTGTHEQYF
TRBJ1-2 | TRBV19 | TRBD1 | - | TGTGCCAGTAGCAGACAGGGGGATGGCTACACCTTC | CASSRQGDGYTF
TRBJ2-5 | TRBV7-9 | - | medium-sized | TGTGCCAGCAGCCTCCCCCAAGAGACCCAGTACTTC | CASSLPQETQYF
TRBJ2-1 | TRBV21-1 | - | - | TGTGCCAGCAGCACAGGGGCCCTCGGGGAAGGCCGCTCCTACAATGAGCAGTTCTTC | CASSTGALGEGRSYNEQFF
TRBJ2-1 | TRBV18 | TRBD2 | medium-sized | TGTGCCAGCTCACGCTTAGCGGGACGGAATGAGCAGTTCTTC | CASSRLAGRNEQFF
TRBJ2-7 | TRBV19 | TRBD1 | - | TGTGCCAGCCAACCGACAGGGGGCGCGGACGAGCAGTACTTC | CASQPTGGADEQYF
TRBJ2-7 | TRBV5-1 | - | - | TGCGCCAGCAGCTTGGGTCCAGGGGGGAGAGAGCAGTACTTC | CASSLGPGGREQYF
TRBJ1-1 | TRBV5-1 | - | few | TGCGCCAGCAGCTTGATATCTCGGGGGCTTGAAGCTTTCTTT | CASSLISRGLEAFF
TRBJ2-3 | TRBV5-8 | TRBD1 | - | TGTGCCAGCAGCTTAGAGGGGGCTAACACAGATACGCAGTATTTT | CASSLEGANTDTQYF
TRBJ1-5 | TRBV19 | TRBD1 | once | TGTGCCAGCAGTAACTCAGGGGGCGCGAGTCAGCCCCAGCATTTT | CASSNSGGASQPQHF
TRBJ2-2 | TRBV11-1 | - | - | TGTGCCAGCAGCTCCGCTAGATCCGGGGAGCTGTTTTTT | CASSSARSGELFF
TRBJ1-2 | TRBV4-1 | - | few | TGCGCCAGCAGCCGGCAGGGGTCCTATGGCTACACCTTC | CASSRQGSYGYTF
TRBJ1-6 | TRBV6-4 | - | - | TGTGCCAGCCGTAGGGAAGCAGGCCAAGATATTTCACCCCTCCACTTT | CASRREAGQDISPLHF
TRBJ1-6 | TRBV5-5 | - | many | TGTGCCAGCAGCTTCAAACCGGGAGTTATTAATTCACCCCTCCACTTT | CASSFKPGVINSPLHF
TRBJ1-2 | TRBV6-6 | - | - | TGTGCCACCCGCGCCTATGGCTACACCTTC | CATRAYGYTF
TRBJ1-5 | TRBV10-3 | - | - | TGTGCCATCAGTGAGTCGACTCCGGCCTATTGGGGGCCCCAGCATTTT | CAISESTPAYWGPQHF
TRBJ1-3 | TRBV30 | - | medium-sized | TGTGCCTGGAGCCACCGGTCTGGAAACACCATATATTTT | CAWSHRSGNTIYF
TRBJ1-1 | TRBV19 | TRBD1 | few | TGTGCCAGTAGTCCCCAGACAGGGGGAAACACTGAAGCTTTCTTT | CASSPQTGGNTEAFF
TRBJ1-2 | TRBV7-6 | TRBD1 | few | TGTGCCAGCAGCTCCTACAGGGGCTATGGCTACACCTTC | CASSSYRGYGYTF
TRBJ2-1 | TRBV11-2 | TRBD2 | - | TGTGCCAGCAGCCGGATCGCCCTAGCGGGATTATGGTCCTACAATGAGCAGTTCTTC | CASSRIALAGLWSYNEQFF
TRBJ1-4 | TRBV7-9 | - | - | TGTGCCAGCAGCTTCGGGGGCATGACTAATGAAAAACTGTTTTTT | CASSFGGMTNEKLFF
TRBJ1-2 | TRBV30 | - | - | TGTGCCTGGAGTGCGGGGGCCGGCTACACCTTC | CAWSAGAGYTF
TRBJ1-2 | TRBV7-2 | TRBD1 | - | TGTGCCAGCCTTCCCGACAGGGGGCTGATCTATGGCTACACCTTC | CASLPDRGLIYGYTF